The source of this T cell receptor (beta chain) is a study of cytomegalovirus exposure and HLA in healthy donors. To note about this clone: The antigen is undetermined.

This CDR3 spans 13 amino acids. Trimming took 4 bases from V and 3 from J, leaving 9 bases between them. The V gene's germline CDR1 is LNHDA and CDR2 SQIVND (reference sequence). Whole-study findings and limits: In an earlier analysis, about 87% or about 30%: the productive usage of most TCR beta V segments.

Vbeta (60) and Jbeta (13) primers were used in the PCR. Clones were read by immunoSEQ multiplex PCR, and TCRdb kept only the in-frame ones, dropping some. The sample yields 150,000 to 200,000 clones, roughly 79% seen once. The chain carries TRBV19 and TRBJ2-5, with a tentative D call TRBD1 (5 bases). The clonotype comes from a man aged 25 to 40 in good health and CMV-seronegative. The sequencing input was PBMCs. CDR3 bases: TGTGCCAGTAGTACGGGCAGGGAAGAGACCCAGTACTTC. This gives the protein CASSTGREETQYF.